Here is one T cell receptor beta chain with its context. Its binding antigen is unknown. No clone much larger than this one lies a single base away; base qualities are absent. The germline V gene yields SGDLS for CDR1 and YYNGEE for CDR2. Trimming takes 2 bases from V and 2 bases from J, and the germline ends sit 12 bases apart. The CDR3, cysteine through phenylalanine, is 15 amino acids long. CDR3 DNA only is kept here, 45 bases in frame from base 1. The data were obtained in a study of blood T cells in healthy people across ages (dated by TCRdb to 2014 to 2015). Study-level background: In model experiments, template switching captured about one uniquely barcoded TCR beta cDNA molecule for every two T cells. Using deep sequencing normalized with unique cDNA molecular identifiers, the study measured how TCR beta repertoire diversity changes with age. Donors were grouped into four age groups: young (average about 15 years), middle-aged (39), aged (about 59) and long-lived (about 82). To avoid experimental bias, donors of different ages were randomly spread across the sequencing lanes. The study analyzed two additional independent replicas of 1 million unique cDNA reads from the same blood draw for two donors, one aged 18 to 30 and one aged 80 or older.

Overall results and qualifications from the work: Estimates of total diversity based on one million sequenced T cells were considered lower bounds and underestimates. The CMV infection status of donors was not known, potentially confounding age-related changes in expanded clonotypes. Because profiling used bulk unsorted PBMCs, naive and antigen-experienced compartments could not be compared conclusively. Compared with the aged group, more naive CD4+ T cells, fewer expanded clones and increased TCR diversity were shown by the long-lived group, suggesting age selection. Observed TCR beta diversity correlated strongly with the percentage of naive T cells measured by flow cytometry. As age increased, observed TCR beta diversity per million T cells dropped in a roughly linear way, and a significant reduction was already evident by age around 41.

The library was generated by 5' RACE. Sequencer: Illumina HiSeq 2500. A second PCR of roughly 7 to 12 cycles was run with a J-beta primer mix and a sample-barcoded 5' primer. A template-switch 5' adaptor carrying 12 random nucleotides introduced a unique molecular identifier onto each TCR beta cDNA molecule. Each sample yielded at least 3 million CDR3-containing paired-end reads. The Mint cDNA synthesis kit, primed by a TRBC-specific oligonucleotide, was used to synthesize first-strand cDNA from all RNA. Following uracil-DNA glycosylase treatment, all cDNA underwent a first 18-cycle PCR with the universal primers M1SS and BC2_uni_R. In the original analysis: Normalization of each sample was performed by random selection of 1 million high-quality reads, each carrying a distinct molecular identifier. Reads sharing molecular identifiers were discarded rather than binned into consensus sequences. MiTCR, set to a Q25 quality threshold and the strictest error-elimination algorithm, was used for CDR3 identification, clonotype clustering and error correction. Lower-bound total TCR beta diversity was estimated with a nonparametric unseen species model using Euler transformation. TCRdb passed the public sequencing reads through fastp at Q25 and MiXCR, retaining productive beta sequences. Each entry merges the rows of one CDR3 protein and shows their most common DNA and genes. TCRdb's processing, not the authors' own work, is the source of the V and J calls. The sample has hundreds of thousands of distinct CDR3 sequences on record, around 48% of them singletons. Around 15% of the sample goes to the ten largest clones.

Donors were a few dozen systemically healthy Caucasian individuals from Russia aged 6 to 90 years. Around 9.7 milliliters of peripheral blood were collected from each donor into EDTA-treated Vacutainer tubes. Ficoll-Paque density-gradient centrifugation was used to isolate PBMCs, with at least 7 million per sample. Trizol reagent was used to extract total RNA from the PBMCs, yielding at least 5.5 micrograms per sample. The percentages of naive CD45RAhigh/CD27high T cells were determined by flow cytometry on a PBMC aliquot from every donor. The specimen sequenced was blood. The chain links TRBV9 with TRBJ2-3, with TRBD1 tentatively as D gene (6 bases match). This TCR was sampled from a man younger than 40 in good health. At the DNA level, the sequence is TGTGCCAGCAGCGTTGCAGGGGTGTCCACAGATACGCAGTATTTT. It encodes CASSVAGVSTDTQYF.